This section outlines one T cell receptor beta chain sequence together with its context. The data were obtained in a study of CD8+CD57+ T cells in acquired aplastic anemia. The study profiled TCR beta VDJ and CDR3 using genomic DNA as template. One entry per CDR3 protein results from TCRdb running MiXCR on the reads. Counted here are about 210,000 distinct CDR3 sequences, about 59% occurring once; the ten biggest clones make up 25% to 35%. The CDR3 totals 18 residues. V was pared by 2 bases and J by 2 bases, with 11 bases of the junction left unmatched. This TCR derives from a human donor in good health. The sample consisted of sorted CD4+, CD8+, or CD8+CD57+ T cells (not recorded which) from PBMCs. The rearrangement links TRBV12-3 or TRBV12-4 to TRBJ2-7; 11 nucleotides agree with TRBD1. The CDR3 sequence is CASSLPRTGGFLAYEQYF. CDR3 DNA sequence: TGTGCCAGCAGTTTACCTAGGACAGGGGGCTTTTTGGCCTACGAGCAGTACTTC.